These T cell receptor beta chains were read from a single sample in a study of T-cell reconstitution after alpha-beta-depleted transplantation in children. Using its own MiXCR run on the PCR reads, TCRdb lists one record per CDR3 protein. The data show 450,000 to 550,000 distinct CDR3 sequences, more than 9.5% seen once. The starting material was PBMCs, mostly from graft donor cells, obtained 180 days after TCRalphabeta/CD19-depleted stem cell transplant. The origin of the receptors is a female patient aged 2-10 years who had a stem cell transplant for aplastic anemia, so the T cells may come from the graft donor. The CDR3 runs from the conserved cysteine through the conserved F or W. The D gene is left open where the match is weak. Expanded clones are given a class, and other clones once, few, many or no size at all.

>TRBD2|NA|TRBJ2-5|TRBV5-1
CASSGRAETQYF
TGCGCCAGTAGCGGGAGGGCGGAGACCCAGTACTTC
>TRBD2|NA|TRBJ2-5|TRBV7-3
CASSLGQREFLETQYF
TGTGCCAGCAGCTTAGGACAGCGGGAGTTTTTGGAGACCCAGTACTTC
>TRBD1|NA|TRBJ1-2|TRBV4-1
CASSQDRDRRLGYTF
TGCGCCAGCAGCCAAGATCGGGACAGGAGGCTTGGCTACACCTTC
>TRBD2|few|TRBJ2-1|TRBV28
CASSLTSGRHEQFF
TGTGCCAGCAGTTTGACTAGCGGGAGGCATGAGCAGTTCTTC
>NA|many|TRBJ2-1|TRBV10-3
CAISGERGEQFF
TGTGCCATCAGTGGGGAGCGTGGTGAGCAGTTCTTC
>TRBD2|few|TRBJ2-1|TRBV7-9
CASSLGTSAHNEQFF
TGTGCCAGCAGCTTAGGGACTAGCGCCCACAATGAGCAGTTCTTC
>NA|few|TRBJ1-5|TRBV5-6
CASSLATSNQPQHF
TGTGCCAGCAGCTTGGCCACTAGCAATCAGCCCCAGCATTTT
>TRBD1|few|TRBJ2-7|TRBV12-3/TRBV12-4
CASSWGQVNLWTYEQYF
TGTGCCAGCAGTTGGGGACAGGTAAATCTATGGACCTACGAGCAGTACTTC
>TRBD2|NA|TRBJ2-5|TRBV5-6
CASSHRAGRIQETQYF
TGTGCCAGCAGCCATCGGGCCGGGAGGATCCAAGAGACCCAGTACTTC
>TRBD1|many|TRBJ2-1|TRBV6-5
CASSPDRSSYNEQFF
TGTGCCAGCAGCCCGGACAGGAGCTCCTACAATGAGCAGTTCTTC
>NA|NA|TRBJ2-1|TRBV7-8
CASRPPGSSYNEQFF
TGTGCCAGCAGACCTCCGGGGAGCTCCTACAATGAGCAGTTCTTC
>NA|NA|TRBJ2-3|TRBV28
CATELVWEPWGTVDTQYF
TGTGCCACGGAACTAGTATGGGAGCCCTGGGGGACGGTGGATACGCAGTATTTT
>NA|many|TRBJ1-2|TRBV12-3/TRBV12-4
CASSFGGLGYTF
TGTGCCAGCAGTTTTGGAGGGTTGGGCTACACCTTC
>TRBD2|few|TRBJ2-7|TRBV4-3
CASSPRSGEPYEQYF
TGCGCCAGCAGCCCGCGAAGCGGGGAGCCCTACGAGCAGTACTTC
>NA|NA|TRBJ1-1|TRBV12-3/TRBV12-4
CASSSRPVLGENTEAFF
TGTGCCAGCAGTTCACGGCCCGTTCTGGGGGAGAACACTGAAGCTTTCTTT
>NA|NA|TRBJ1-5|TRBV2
CASSADIQPQHF
TGTGCCAGCAGTGCAGACATTCAGCCCCAGCATTTT
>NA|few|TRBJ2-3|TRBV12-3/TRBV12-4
CASSYFSGFLLGQYF
TGTGCCAGCAGTTACTTTAGCGGATTCCTCTTGGGGCAGTATTTT